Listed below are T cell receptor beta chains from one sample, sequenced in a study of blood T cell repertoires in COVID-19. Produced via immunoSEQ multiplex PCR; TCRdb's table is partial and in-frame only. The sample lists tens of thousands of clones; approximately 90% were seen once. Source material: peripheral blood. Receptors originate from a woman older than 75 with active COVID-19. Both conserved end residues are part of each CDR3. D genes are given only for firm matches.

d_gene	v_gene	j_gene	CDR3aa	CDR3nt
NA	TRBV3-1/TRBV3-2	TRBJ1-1	CASSQGQLMNTEAFF	TGTGCCAGCAGCCAAGGACAGCTCATGAACACTGAAGCTTTCTTT
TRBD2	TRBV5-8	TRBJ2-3	CASSSLAGASATDTQYF	TGTGCCAGCAGCTCTCTAGCGGGGGCCTCAGCCACAGATACGCAGTATTTT
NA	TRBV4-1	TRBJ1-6	CASSPGRGGVLVNSPLHF	TGCGCCAGCAGCCCCGGACGGGGGGGGGTGTTGGTTAATTCACCCCTCCACTTT
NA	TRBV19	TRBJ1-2	CASSKGFLYGYTF	TGTGCCAGTAGTAAGGGGTTCCTCTATGGCTACACCTTC
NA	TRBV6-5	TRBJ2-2	CASRPSGNTGELFF	TGTGCCAGCAGACCCAGCGGTAACACCGGGGAGCTGTTTTTT
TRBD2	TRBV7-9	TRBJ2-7	CASSGSPSSGGPYEQYF	TGTGCCAGCAGCGGCTCGCCTTCTAGCGGGGGCCCTTACGAGCAGTACTTC
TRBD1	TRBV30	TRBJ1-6	CAWSEGQGDSPLHF	TGTGCCTGGAGTGAAGGACAGGGAGATTCACCCCTCCACTTT
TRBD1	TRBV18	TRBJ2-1	CASSLDRGGEQFF	TGTGCCAGCTCACTAGACAGGGGCGGGGAGCAGTTCTTC
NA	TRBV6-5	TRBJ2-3	CASSFRLYTDTQYF	TGTGCCAGCAGTTTCCGACTTTACACAGATACGCAGTATTTT
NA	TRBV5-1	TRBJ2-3	CASSFDSLAGITDTQYF	TGCGCCAGCAGTTTTGATTCCCTCGCAGGGATCACAGATACGCAGTATTTT
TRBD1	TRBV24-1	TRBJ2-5	CATTRTGTGEGETQYF	TGTGCCACCACAAGAACCGGGACAGGAGAGGGAGAGACCCAGTACTTC
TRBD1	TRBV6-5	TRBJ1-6	CASSMTTGASSPLHF	TGTGCCAGCAGTATGACGACAGGGGCGAGTTCACCCCTCCACTTT
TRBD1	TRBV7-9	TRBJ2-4	CASSLGGMGTDIQYF	TGTGCCAGCAGCTTAGGGGGAATGGGGACAGACATTCAGTACTTC
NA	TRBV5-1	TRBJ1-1	CASGDTGVNTEAFF	TGCGCCAGCGGCGACACAGGAGTAAACACTGAAGCTTTCTTT
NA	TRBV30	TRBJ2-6	CAWSSGANVLTF	TGTGCCTGGAGTTCAGGGGCCAACGTCCTGACTTTC
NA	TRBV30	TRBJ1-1	CAWSRDSGTEAFF	TGTGCCTGGAGCAGGGATTCGGGCACTGAAGCTTTCTTT
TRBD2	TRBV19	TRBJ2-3	CANTSGTSGTDTQYF	TGTGCCAACACCTCCGGGACTAGCGGCACAGATACGCAGTATTTT
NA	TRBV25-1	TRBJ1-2	CASSERGGFPGDGYTF	TGTGCCAGCAGTGAACGAGGTGGTTTCCCGGGGGATGGCTACACCTTC
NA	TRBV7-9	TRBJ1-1	CASSSRQSTEAFF	TGTGCCAGCAGCTCCCGACAGAGCACTGAAGCTTTCTTT
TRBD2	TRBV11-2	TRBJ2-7	CASSLLSGGAYYEQYF	TGTGCCAGCAGCTTACTTAGCGGGGGGGCCTACTACGAGCAGTACTTC
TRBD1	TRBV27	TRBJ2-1	CASSSRDRGITDEQFF	TGTGCCAGCAGTTCCAGGGACAGGGGGATTACAGATGAGCAGTTCTTC
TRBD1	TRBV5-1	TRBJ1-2	CASTSRDRGPNYGYTF	TGCGCCAGCACCAGCCGGGACAGGGGCCCTAACTATGGCTACACCTTC
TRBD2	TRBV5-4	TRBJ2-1	CASSSPGLGIEQFF	TGTGCCAGCAGCTCCCCGGGACTAGGGATTGAGCAGTTCTTC
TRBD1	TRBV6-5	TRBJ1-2	CASSAGTASVYGYTF	TGTGCCAGCAGCGCGGGGACAGCCTCCGTCTATGGCTACACCTTC